This entry lists 3 T cell receptor beta chains sequenced from one sample in a study of cytomegalovirus exposure and HLA in healthy donors. The method was immunoSEQ multiplex PCR; TCRdb's version includes in-frame clones alone and lacks a portion of them. The profile shows some 210,000 clones, roughly 87% of them singletons. The sample comprised PBMCs. These receptor sequences come from a woman in her late teens or twenties in good health and CMV-seropositive.

This chain connects TRBV27 to TRBJ2-5; D is uncertain. The CDR3 consists of 12 residues. Trimming removed 6 bases at V and 5 bases at J, with 10 bases between. Germline V gene lookup returns CDR1 MNHEY and CDR2 SMNVEV (reference sequence). The CDR3 DNA follows: TGTGCCAGCAGATCGGTGGAGGAGACCCAGTACTTC. This encodes CASRSVEETQYF.

The J gene is TRBJ2-3, the V gene TRBV27, with a tentative D call TRBD1 (6 bases). Trimming took 7 bases from V and 4 from J, leaving 18 bases between them. This CDR3 is 15 amino acids long. Looked up from germline, CDR1 is MNHEY and CDR2 is SMNVEV (reference sequence). This CDR3 is CASTPLGQLADTQYF. Here the CDR3 DNA reads TGTGCCAGCACCCCCTTAGGACAGTTGGCAGATACGCAGTATTTT.

The CDR3 DNA is TGTGCCAGCAGCGTTACCGGGACAGGGGCCCAAGAGACCCAGTACTTC. Amino acids: CASSVTGTGAQETQYF. V is TRBV9 and J is TRBJ2-5, with 10 bases that match TRBD1. V gave up 2 bases and J gave up 1 base; unmatched junction bases: 5. The CDR3 has 16 amino acids. Germline V gives CDR1 SGDLS, CDR2 YYNGEE.